Below, 32 T cell receptor beta chains from the same sample are listed, as sequenced in a study of cytomegalovirus exposure and HLA in healthy donors. The PCR made use of 60 Vbeta and 13 Jbeta primers. Produced via immunoSEQ multiplex PCR; TCRdb's table is partial and in-frame only. The profile shows 200,000 or so clones, roughly 80% of them singletons. Sequencing input: PBMCs. These receptors were collected from a woman in her twenties or thirties in good health and CMV-seropositive.

This sequence joins TRBV28 and TRBJ2-3; the D gene is possibly TRBD1 (6 bases). CDR1 and CDR2 (germline): MDHEN, SYDVKM. The CDR3 is 15 amino acids. V dropped 5 bases and J dropped 4 bases, with 16 bases sitting between them. Here the CDR3 reads CASSAMRGKPDTQYF. CDR3 DNA: TGTGCCAGCAGTGCGATGAGGGGGAAGCCAGATACGCAGTATTTT.

This chain links TRBV6-4 with TRBJ2-1, with D maybe TRBD1 (5 bases). The CDR3 contains 15 residues. Germline V gene lookup returns CDR1 MRHNA and CDR2 SNTAGT. V was pared by 2 bases and J by 4 bases, with 12 bases between. The CDR3 sequence: CASSDTRTPYNEQFF. For the CDR3, the DNA is TGTGCCAGCAGTGACACACGGACACCTTACAATGAGCAGTTCTTC.

The V gene is TRBV10-3, the J gene TRBJ2-3; D is perhaps TRBD2 (6 bases). This CDR3 spans 14 amino acids. Trimming removed 8 bases from V and 6 bases from J, with 18 bases in between. The germline CDR1 and CDR2 sequences are ENHRY and SYGVKD. CDR3 protein: CAIAPRLVGDTQYF. In nucleotides, the CDR3 is TGTGCCATCGCGCCGAGACTAGTAGGGGATACGCAGTATTTT.

The chain joins TRBV2 to TRBJ1-5, with 11 bases that match TRBD1. CDR3 size: 16 residues. Germline V gene data show CDR1 as SNHLY and CDR2 as FYNNEI. Trimming cost V 6 bases and J 2 bases; bases outside gene matches: 6. The CDR3 spells CASSPDRGLGNQPQHF. The CDR3 bases are TGTGCCAGCAGCCCGGACAGGGGGCTCGGCAATCAGCCCCAGCATTTT.

J is TRBJ1-1 and V is TRBV28, with D perhaps TRBD1 (6 bases). This CDR3 is built from 13 residues. Germline V gives CDR1 MDHEN, CDR2 SYDVKM. Trimming shortened V by 4 bases and J by 3 bases, and 9 bases separated the two germline ends. The CDR3 sequence is CASSSTGYTEAFF. In DNA, the CDR3 is TGTGCCAGCAGTTCGACAGGATACACTGAAGCTTTCTTT.

V is TRBV5-4 and J is TRBJ1-1; D might be TRBD1 (5 bases). CDR1 is SGHNT, CDR2 YYREEE, per germline (reference sequence). V dropped 2 bases and J dropped 4 bases, with 15 bases sitting between them. The CDR3 extends over 15 amino acids. CDR3 in amino acids: CASSFLGVRSTEAFF. DNA of the CDR3: TGTGCCAGCAGCTTCCTAGGGGTGCGGAGCACTGAAGCTTTCTTT.

The chain carries TRBV4-3 and TRBJ1-3; unclear D gene. Germline values: CDR1 LGHNA, CDR2 YSLEER. This CDR3 is built from 15 residues. V was clipped by 0 bases and J by 4 bases, with 10 bases between them. CDR3 nucleotides: TGCGCCAGCAGCCAAGAAGCGGGATTCGGAAACACCATATATTTT. It yields the protein CASSQEAGFGNTIYF.

The V gene is TRBV7-9, the J gene TRBJ1-5; unclear D gene. V lost 5 bases to trimming and J lost 7 bases, with 27 bases between them. The CDR3 loop spans 18 amino acids. The germline gives CDR1 SEHNR, CDR2 FQNEAQ (reference sequence). Here the CDR3 DNA reads TGTGCCAGCAGCCCGGCCGGGTCGGGGTTGTTGGGTGAACAGCCCCAGCATTTT. It is translated as CASSPAGSGLLGEQPQHF.

This chain links TRBV11-3 with TRBJ2-7, with D maybe TRBD1 (6 bases). This CDR3 comprises 16 residues. From germline, CDR1 is SGHNT and CDR2 YENEEA. Trimming took off 1 base at V and 0 bases at J, with 13 bases between the two ends. The CDR3 DNA reads as TGTGCCAGCAGCTTAGTTGCTAGGGGGTTCTCCTACGAGCAGTACTTC. Encoded protein: CASSLVARGFSYEQYF.

The chain is built from TRBV29-1 and TRBJ2-1; D is possibly TRBD1 or TRBD2 (5 bases each). The germline V gene encodes CDR1 SQVTM and CDR2 ANQGSEA. The germline V and J ends were trimmed by 6 bases and 6 bases, with 12 bases remaining between them. The CDR3 runs 12 residues. CDR3 DNA sequence: TGCAGCGTCGAACTAGGGGTCAATGAGCAGTTCTTC. Its translation is CSVELGVNEQFF.

The chain recombines TRBV28 with TRBJ2-7; TRBD1 aligns across 9 bases. Germline CDR1 is MDHEN and CDR2 is SYDVKM. The CDR3 consists of 15 residues. Trimming took 5 bases from V and 6 from J; bases not matched to a gene: 11. The CDR3 nucleotides read TGTGCCAGCAGTGGGTCGGGACAGGGCAAGGTCGAGCAGTACTTC. It specifies CASSGSGQGKVEQYF.

The chain couples TRBV5-1 to TRBJ2-5; TRBD2 aligns across 9 bases. The J call may be incorrect, as the DNA end agrees better with TRBJ2-7. The CDR3 contains 15 residues. CDR1 SGHRS and CDR2 YFSETQ come from the germline V gene. In DNA, the CDR3 is TGCGCCAGCAGCTTGGGGACTAGCGAGTCCTACGAGCAGTACTTC. Protein sequence: CASSLGTSESYEQYF.

V is TRBV4-2 and J is TRBJ2-1, with TRBD2 identical over 8 bases. The ends lost 4 bases at V and 2 bases at J; junction bases unmatched: 4. Germline assignment: CDR1 LGHNA and CDR2 YNFKEQ. The CDR3 covers 15 residues. CDR3 protein: CASSRTSGPYNEQFF. The DNA for the CDR3 is TGTGCCAGCAGCCGAACTAGCGGCCCCTACAATGAGCAGTTCTTC.

This clone came up once. The gene calls are TRBV6-1 and TRBJ2-7; 9 positions agree with TRBD2. V gave up 6 bases and J gave up 4 bases; unmatched junction bases: 7. The CDR3 runs to 14 residues. Germline assignment: CDR1 MNHNS and CDR2 SASEGT. The CDR3 bases are TGTGCCAGCAGGAGTAGCGGGAGTATTTACGAGCAGTACTTC. Its protein product is CASRSSGSIYEQYF.

The chain employs TRBV2 and TRBJ2-2, with 9 bases lining up with TRBD1. This CDR3 is built from 15 residues. Germline assignment: CDR1 SNHLY and CDR2 FYNNEI. V shed 6 bases, J shed 4 bases, and the junction held 6 bases outside the gene matches. The CDR3 here is CASRGPTGGTGELFF. CDR3 in DNA: TGTGCCAGCAGAGGACCGACAGGGGGCACCGGGGAGCTGTTTTTT. Based on the CDR3 plus reference TRBV2 and TRBJ2-2, the full variable domain is EPEVTQTPSHQVTQMGQEVILRCVPISNHLYFYWYRQILGQKVEFLVSFYNNEISEKSEIFDDQFSVERPDGSNFTLKIRSTKLEDSAMYFCASRGPTGGTGELFFGEGSRLTVL.

The chain uses TRBV19 and TRBJ1-5; 8 bases line up with TRBD1. The germline V gene has CDR1 LNHDA and CDR2 SQIVND (reference sequence). The V gene end was trimmed by 6 bases and the J gene end by 6 bases; junction bases not matched to a gene: 13. CDR3 length: 16 residues. The CDR3 spells CASSTTGGTIRQPQHF. CDR3 bases: TGTGCCAGTAGCACCACAGGGGGAACTATTCGTCAGCCCCAGCATTTT.

The J gene is TRBJ1-1, the V gene TRBV6-6; tentatively, D is TRBD1 (6 bases). The V end was cut by 7 bases, the J end by 4 bases, with 19 bases between. The germline V gene encodes CDR1 MNHNY and CDR2 SVGAGI (reference sequence). This CDR3 comprises 15 residues. CDR3 residues: CASTDPRGLGTEAFF. DNA of the CDR3: TGTGCCAGCACCGATCCCAGGGGATTGGGCACTGAAGCTTTCTTT.

V is TRBV5-4 and J is TRBJ1-1; TRBD1 matches 7 bases. CDR1 is SGHNT and CDR2 is YYREEE in the germline V gene (reference sequence). CDR3 length: 16 residues. Germline trimming cut 4 bases from V and 11 bases from J; bases unmatched to any gene: 20. Written as DNA, the CDR3 is TGTGCCAGCAGCCCCTCCCCCGGGACAGCGACGGTCGTGGCTTTCTTT. Translation: CASSPSPGTATVVAFF.

The rearrangement links TRBV18 to TRBJ2-7, with D possibly TRBD2 on 6 matching bases. Germline-derived CDR1 and CDR2 are KGHSH and LQKENI. The CDR3 totals 13 residues. The ends were cut back, 3 bases at V and 2 bases at J, with 8 bases in the middle. As DNA, the CDR3 is TGTGCCAGCTCACCTCCGGGGGCCTACGAGCAGTACTTC. This sequence encodes CASSPPGAYEQYF.

Remarks on this clone: The same CDR3 is also encoded by other DNA sequences in this sample. V gene TRBV7-2 combines with J gene TRBJ2-1; 7 bases are shared with TRBD2. From germline, CDR1 is SGHTA and CDR2 FQGNSA. CDR3 length: 15 residues. V was pared by 2 bases and J by 2 bases, with 3 bases of the junction left unmatched. The CDR3 region is CASSLTGGTYNEQFF. The CDR3 nucleotides are TGTGCCAGCAGCTTAACGGGAGGAACCTACAATGAGCAGTTCTTC.

V usage is TRBV18 and J usage is TRBJ1-2; 8 bases align to TRBD1. Trimming at V came to 4 bases and at J to 8 bases, leaving 9 bases not matched to a gene. This CDR3 contains 14 residues. Germline CDR1 KGHSH, CDR2 LQKENI. The CDR3 DNA follows: TGTGCCAGCTCACGCAAACAGGGGGAAGGGGGCTACACCTTC. It encodes CASSRKQGEGGYTF.

The gene calls are TRBV7-9 and TRBJ2-7, with 7 bases aligning to TRBD1. Germline trimming cut 5 bases from V and 3 bases from J; bases unmatched to any gene: 7. Germline V gives CDR1 SEHNR, CDR2 FQNEAQ (reference sequence). CDR3 length: 14 residues. CDR3 DNA sequence: TGTGCCAGCAGCGTACCGGGACAGAGCTACGAGCAGTACTTC. It encodes CASSVPGQSYEQYF.

The rearrangement joins TRBV7-8 to TRBJ1-3; D gene unclear. V was trimmed by 2 bases and J by 3 bases, leaving 11 bases between them. CDR1 is SGHVS and CDR2 is FQNEAQ in the germline V gene. The CDR3 is 15 amino acids. The CDR3 here is CASSLRGGYGNTIYF. The DNA for the CDR3 is TGTGCCAGCAGCTTAAGAGGAGGGTATGGAAACACCATATATTTT.

This chain connects TRBV27 to TRBJ2-2; D unresolved. The CDR3 runs 15 residues. Germline loops: CDR1 MNHEY, CDR2 SMNVEV (reference sequence). V was cut by 2 bases and J by 0 bases, with 7 bases left in between. The CDR3 loop reads CASSLARTNTGELFF. The CDR3, as DNA: TGTGCCAGCAGTTTAGCCAGAACGAACACCGGGGAGCTGTTTTTT.

The chain employs TRBV19 and TRBJ1-5; TRBD1 agrees at 9 bases. In germline, CDR1 is LNHDA, CDR2 SQIVND (reference sequence). J gave up 4 bases and V 10 bases, and 11 bases lay outside the gene matches. This CDR3 region has 15 residues. CDR3 in DNA: TGTGCCACCAAAGTAGGGACAGGGACTAATCAGCCCCAGCATTTT. Translation gives CATKVGTGTNQPQHF.

The V and J genes are TRBV7-3 and TRBJ1-6; D might be TRBD1 (6 bases). From germline, CDR1 is SGHTA and CDR2 FQGTGA. V lost 5 bases to trimming and J lost 6 bases, with 14 bases between them. The CDR3 runs to 15 residues. This chain's CDR3 is CASSPTGTVNSPLHF. As DNA, the CDR3 is TGTGCCAGCAGCCCGACAGGAACGGTTAATTCACCCCTCCACTTT.

The gene calls are TRBV14 and TRBJ2-3; 7 bases match TRBD1. CDR1 is SGHDN, CDR2 FVKESK, per germline. The CDR3 runs to 12 residues. The V and J ends lost 3 bases and 13 bases, in that order; junction bases with no gene match: 7. In DNA form, the CDR3 reads TGTGCCAGCAGCCAGGACAGGACAATCGAGTATTTT. This encodes CASSQDRTIEYF.

This clone was seen a handful of times. J is TRBJ2-3 and V is TRBV9, with 14 bases aligning to TRBD2. The CDR3 spans 16 residues. Germline lookup yields CDR1 SGDLS and CDR2 YYNGEE. The ends lost 3 bases at V and 7 bases at J; junction bases unmatched: 7. The CDR3 reads CASSETSGGAGNTQYF. DNA for the CDR3: TGTGCCAGCAGCGAGACTAGCGGGGGGGCGGGAAATACGCAGTATTTT.

The rearrangement joins TRBV4-2 to TRBJ1-1; D is uncertain. The V gene lost 2 bases and the J gene lost 9 bases, with 13 bases spanning the gap. Germline V gene lookup returns CDR1 LGHNA and CDR2 YNFKEQ. The length of the CDR3 is 13 residues. In nucleotides, the CDR3 is TGTGCCAGCAGCCAACCGCGTGAGGGCCAAGCTTTCTTT. It codes for CASSQPREGQAFF.

V and J are TRBV18 and TRBJ2-1; 9 nucleotides line up with TRBD2. CDR1 KGHSH and CDR2 LQKENI come from the germline V gene. This CDR3 is 15 amino acids long. V lost 6 bases to trimming and J lost 2 bases; unmatched junction nucleotides: 5. CDR3 region: CASSQRLAAYNEQFF. In nucleotides, the CDR3 is TGTGCCAGCTCTCAACGACTAGCGGCCTACAATGAGCAGTTCTTC.

The rearrangement uses TRBV28 and TRBJ2-6, with 11 bases that match TRBD2. J lost 3 bases, V lost 7 bases, and 11 bases had no gene match. Germline assignment: CDR1 MDHEN and CDR2 SYDVKM. The CDR3 runs 18 residues. The CDR3 region has the DNA TGTGCCAGCAAACGGCTAGCGGGAGGCCCGGGTGGGGCCAACGTCCTGACTTTC. Translating it yields CASKRLAGGPGGANVLTF.

This chain links TRBV4-1 with TRBJ1-1, with 10 bases lining up with TRBD1. In germline, CDR1 is MGHRA, CDR2 YSYEKL. CDR3 length: 18 amino acids. The V and J ends lost 3 bases and 0 bases, in that order; junction bases with no gene match: 10. The CDR3 coding sequence is TGCGCCAGCAGCCATCCCACCCTGGGGACAGGGGTGAACACTGAAGCTTTCTTT. Translated: CASSHPTLGTGVNTEAFF.